One T cell receptor beta chain is described in this entry. What it binds is unknown. With 60 Vbeta and 13 Jbeta primers, the PCR was carried out. The data were produced by immunoSEQ multiplex PCR, yet TCRdb's version contains in-frame clones alone and is incomplete. The data hold 150,000 or so clones, with just under 85% observed a single time. The data belong to a study of cytomegalovirus exposure and HLA in healthy donors. Study conclusions and caveats: The investigators catalogued 150 or so TCR beta chains as cytomegalovirus-associated. Solely CMV serostatus was available to characterize immune exposure. In a later analysis, parvovirus B19, influenza, CMV and Epstein-Barr virus appeared linked to several top co-occurrence clusters. Reported performance of the classifier showed diagnosis of cytomegalovirus status with high specificity and sensitivity.

Trimming took 4 bases from V and 1 from J, leaving 18 bases between them. Germline lookup yields CDR1 SGDLS and CDR2 YYNGEE. The CDR3 extends over 17 amino acids. The sequenced material came from PBMCs. This receptor was identified in a man aged 25 to 40 in good health and CMV-seropositive. The rearrangement uses TRBV9 and TRBJ1-3; D is unclear. This CDR3 is CASSPAPQVFSGNTIYF. In nucleotides, the CDR3 is TGTGCCAGCAGCCCCGCCCCCCAGGTCTTTTCTGGAAACACCATATATTTT.